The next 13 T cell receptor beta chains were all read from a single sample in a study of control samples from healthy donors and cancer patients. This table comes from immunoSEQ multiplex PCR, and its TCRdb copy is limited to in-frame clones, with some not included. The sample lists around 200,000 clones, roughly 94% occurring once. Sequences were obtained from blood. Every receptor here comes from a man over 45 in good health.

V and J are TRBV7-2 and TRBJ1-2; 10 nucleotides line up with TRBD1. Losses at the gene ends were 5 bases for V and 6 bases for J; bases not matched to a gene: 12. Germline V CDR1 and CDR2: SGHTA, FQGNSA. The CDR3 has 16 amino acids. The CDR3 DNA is TGTGCCAGCAGCAGTTCGGGGACAGGGGATCGGGATGGCTACACCTTC. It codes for CASSSSGTGDRDGYTF.

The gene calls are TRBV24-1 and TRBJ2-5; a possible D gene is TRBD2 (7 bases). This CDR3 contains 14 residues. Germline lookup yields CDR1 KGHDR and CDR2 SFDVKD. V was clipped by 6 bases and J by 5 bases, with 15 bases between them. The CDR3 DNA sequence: TGTGCCACCAGTCGTGGGGGGGCTCTGGAGACCCAGTACTTC. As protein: CATSRGGALETQYF.

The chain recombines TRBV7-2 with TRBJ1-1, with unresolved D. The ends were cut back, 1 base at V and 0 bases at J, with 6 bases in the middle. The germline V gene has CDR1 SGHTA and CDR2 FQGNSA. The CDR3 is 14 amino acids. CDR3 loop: CASSLVSLNTEAFF. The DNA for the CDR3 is TGTGCCAGCAGCTTAGTTTCACTGAACACTGAAGCTTTCTTT.

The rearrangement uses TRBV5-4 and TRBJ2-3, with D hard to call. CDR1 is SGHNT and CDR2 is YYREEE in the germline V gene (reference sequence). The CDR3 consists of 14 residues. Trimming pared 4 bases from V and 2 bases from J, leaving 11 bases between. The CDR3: CASSLMGSTDTQYF. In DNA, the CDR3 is TGTGCCAGCAGCCTGATGGGATCCACAGATACGCAGTATTTT.

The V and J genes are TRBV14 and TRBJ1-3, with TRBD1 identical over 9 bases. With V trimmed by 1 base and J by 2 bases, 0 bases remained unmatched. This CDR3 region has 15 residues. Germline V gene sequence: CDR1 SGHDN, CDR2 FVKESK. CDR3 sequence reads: CASSQGQGAGNTIYF. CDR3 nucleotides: TGTGCCAGCAGCCAAGGACAGGGGGCTGGAAACACCATATATTTT.

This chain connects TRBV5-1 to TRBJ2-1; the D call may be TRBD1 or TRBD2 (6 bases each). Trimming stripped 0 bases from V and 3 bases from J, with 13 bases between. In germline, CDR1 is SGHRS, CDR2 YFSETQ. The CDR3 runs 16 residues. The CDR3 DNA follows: TGCGCCAGCAGCTTGGCCTTTGGGGGGCTCTACAATGAGCAGTTCTTC. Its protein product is CASSLAFGGLYNEQFF.

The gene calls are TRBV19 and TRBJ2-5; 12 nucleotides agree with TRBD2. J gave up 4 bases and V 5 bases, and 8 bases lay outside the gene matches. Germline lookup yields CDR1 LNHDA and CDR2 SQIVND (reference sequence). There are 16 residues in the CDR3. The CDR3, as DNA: TGTGCCAGTAGTGGGTCCCTAGCGGGGGGGCCAGAGACCCAGTACTTC. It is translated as CASSGSLAGGPETQYF.

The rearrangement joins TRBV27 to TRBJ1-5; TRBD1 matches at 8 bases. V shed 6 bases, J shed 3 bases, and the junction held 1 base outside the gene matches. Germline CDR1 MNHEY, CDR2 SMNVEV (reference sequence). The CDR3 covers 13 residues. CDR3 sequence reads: CASRTGDNQPQHF. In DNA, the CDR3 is TGTGCCAGCAGGACAGGGGACAATCAGCCCCAGCATTTT.

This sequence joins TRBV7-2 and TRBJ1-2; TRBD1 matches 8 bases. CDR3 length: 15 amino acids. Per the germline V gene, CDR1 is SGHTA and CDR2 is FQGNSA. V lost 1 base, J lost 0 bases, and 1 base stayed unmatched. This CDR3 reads CASSLGDRPNYGYTF. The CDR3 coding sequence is TGTGCCAGCAGCTTAGGGGACAGGCCTAACTATGGCTACACCTTC.

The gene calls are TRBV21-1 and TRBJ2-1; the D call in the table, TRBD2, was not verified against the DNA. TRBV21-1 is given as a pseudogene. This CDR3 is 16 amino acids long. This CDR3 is CASSDTLAGARNEQFF. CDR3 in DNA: TGTGCCAGCAGCGATACACTAGCGGGGGCGAGAAATGAGCAGTTCTTC.

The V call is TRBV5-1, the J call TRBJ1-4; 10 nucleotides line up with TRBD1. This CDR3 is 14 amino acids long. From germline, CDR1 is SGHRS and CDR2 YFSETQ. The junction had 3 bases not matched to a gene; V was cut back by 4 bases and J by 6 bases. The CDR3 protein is CASSHGTGDEKLFF. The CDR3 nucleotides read TGCGCCAGCAGCCACGGGACAGGGGATGAAAAACTGTTTTTT. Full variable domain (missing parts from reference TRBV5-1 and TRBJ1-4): KAGVTQTPRYLIKTRGQQVTLSCSPISGHRSVSWYQQTPGQGLQFLFEYFSETQRNKGNFPGRFSGRQFSNSRSEMNVSTLELGDSALYLCASSHGTGDEKLFFGSGTQLSVL.

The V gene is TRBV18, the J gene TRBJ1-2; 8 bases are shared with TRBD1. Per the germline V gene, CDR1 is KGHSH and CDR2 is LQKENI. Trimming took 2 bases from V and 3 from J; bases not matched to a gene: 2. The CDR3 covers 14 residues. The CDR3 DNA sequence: TGTGCCAGCTCACCAGGGGGACAGGACTATGGCTACACCTTC. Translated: CASSPGGQDYGYTF.

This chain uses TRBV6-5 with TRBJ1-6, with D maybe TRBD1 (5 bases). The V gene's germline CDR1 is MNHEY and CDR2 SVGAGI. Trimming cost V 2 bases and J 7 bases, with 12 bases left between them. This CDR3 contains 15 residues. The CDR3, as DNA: TGTGCCAGCAGTTACGGGGGGAGTAGGAATTCACCCCTCCACTTT. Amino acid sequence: CASSYGGSRNSPLHF.